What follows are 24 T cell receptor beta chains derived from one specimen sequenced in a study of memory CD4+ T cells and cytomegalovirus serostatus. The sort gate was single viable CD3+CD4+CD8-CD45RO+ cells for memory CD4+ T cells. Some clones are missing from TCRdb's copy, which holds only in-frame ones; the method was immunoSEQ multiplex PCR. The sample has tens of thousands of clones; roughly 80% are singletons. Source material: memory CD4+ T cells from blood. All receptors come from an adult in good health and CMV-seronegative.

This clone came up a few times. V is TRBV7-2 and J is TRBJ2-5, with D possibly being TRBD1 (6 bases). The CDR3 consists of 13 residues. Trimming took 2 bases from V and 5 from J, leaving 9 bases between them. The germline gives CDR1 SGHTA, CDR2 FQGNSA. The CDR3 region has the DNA TGTGCCAGCAGCTTATTTGACAGGGAGACCCAGTACTTC. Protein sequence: CASSLFDRETQYF.

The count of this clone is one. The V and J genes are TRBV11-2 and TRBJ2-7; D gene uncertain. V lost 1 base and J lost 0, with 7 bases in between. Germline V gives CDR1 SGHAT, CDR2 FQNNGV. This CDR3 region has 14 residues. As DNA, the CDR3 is TGTGCCAGCAGCTTAGCCTCACACTCCTACGAGCAGTACTTC. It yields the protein CASSLASHSYEQYF.

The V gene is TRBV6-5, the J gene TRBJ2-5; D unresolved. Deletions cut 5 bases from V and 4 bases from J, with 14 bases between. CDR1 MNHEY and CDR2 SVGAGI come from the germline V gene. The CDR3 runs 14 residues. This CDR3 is CASSLTFSGETQYF. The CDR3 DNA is TGTGCCAGCAGTCTTACGTTCAGTGGAGAGACCCAGTACTTC.

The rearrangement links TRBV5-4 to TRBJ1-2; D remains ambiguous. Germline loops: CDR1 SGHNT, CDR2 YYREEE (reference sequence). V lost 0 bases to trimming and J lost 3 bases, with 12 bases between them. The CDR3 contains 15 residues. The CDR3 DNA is TGTGCCAGCAGCTTGGCTGGGTTTGCGGACTATGGCTACACCTTC. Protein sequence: CASSLAGFADYGYTF.

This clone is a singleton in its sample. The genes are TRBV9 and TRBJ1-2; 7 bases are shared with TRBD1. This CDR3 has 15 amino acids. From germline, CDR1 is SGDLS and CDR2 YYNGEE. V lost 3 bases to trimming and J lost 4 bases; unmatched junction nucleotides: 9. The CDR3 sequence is CASSAGEGQTYGYTF. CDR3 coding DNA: TGTGCCAGCAGCGCGGGGGAGGGACAGACCTATGGCTACACCTTC.

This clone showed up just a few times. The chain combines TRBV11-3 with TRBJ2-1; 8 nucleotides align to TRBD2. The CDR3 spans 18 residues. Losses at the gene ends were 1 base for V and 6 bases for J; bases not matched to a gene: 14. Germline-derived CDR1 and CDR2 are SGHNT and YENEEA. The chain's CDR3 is CASSLVGPGGAGFNEQFF. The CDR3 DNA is TGTGCCAGCAGCTTAGTGGGGCCCGGGGGGGCTGGTTTCAATGAGCAGTTCTTC. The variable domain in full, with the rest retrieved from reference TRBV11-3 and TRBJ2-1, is EAGVVQSPRYKIIEKKQPVAFWCNPISGHNTLYWYLQNLGQGPELLIRYENEEAVDDSQLPKDRFSAERLKGVDSTLKIQPAELGDSAVYLCASSLVGPGGAGFNEQFFGPGTRLTVL.

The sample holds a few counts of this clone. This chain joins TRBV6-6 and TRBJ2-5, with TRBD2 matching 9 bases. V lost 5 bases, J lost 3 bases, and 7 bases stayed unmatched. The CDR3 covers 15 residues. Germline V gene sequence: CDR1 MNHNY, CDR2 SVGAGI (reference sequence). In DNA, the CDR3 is TGTGCCAGCAGTACGGGGGGACTAGCTAAAGAGACCCAGTACTTC. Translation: CASSTGGLAKETQYF.

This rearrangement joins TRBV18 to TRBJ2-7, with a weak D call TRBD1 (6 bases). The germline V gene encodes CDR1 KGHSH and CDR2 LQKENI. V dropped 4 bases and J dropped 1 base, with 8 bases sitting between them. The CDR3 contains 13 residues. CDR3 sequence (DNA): TGTGCCAGCTCACAAGGACAGTCCTACGAGCAGTACTTC. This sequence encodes CASSQGQSYEQYF.

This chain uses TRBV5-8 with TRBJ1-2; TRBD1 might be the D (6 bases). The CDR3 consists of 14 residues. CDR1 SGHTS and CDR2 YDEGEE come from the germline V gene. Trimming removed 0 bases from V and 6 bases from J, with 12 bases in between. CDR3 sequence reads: CASSLDRETDGYTF. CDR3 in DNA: TGTGCCAGCAGCTTGGACAGGGAAACGGATGGCTACACCTTC.

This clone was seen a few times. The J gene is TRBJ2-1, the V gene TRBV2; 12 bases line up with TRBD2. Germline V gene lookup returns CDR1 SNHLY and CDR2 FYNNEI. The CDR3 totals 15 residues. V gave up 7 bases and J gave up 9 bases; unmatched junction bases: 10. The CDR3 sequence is CASKVGGGLAGEQFF. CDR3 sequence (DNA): TGTGCCAGCAAAGTGGGAGGGGGACTAGCGGGTGAGCAGTTCTTC.

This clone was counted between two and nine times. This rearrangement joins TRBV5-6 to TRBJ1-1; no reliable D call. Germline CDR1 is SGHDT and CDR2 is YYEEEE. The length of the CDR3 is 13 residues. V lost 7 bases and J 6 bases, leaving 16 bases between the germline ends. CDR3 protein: CASFERASPEAFF. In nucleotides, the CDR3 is TGTGCCAGCTTTGAGAGGGCATCACCTGAAGCTTTCTTT. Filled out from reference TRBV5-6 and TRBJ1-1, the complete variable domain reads DAGVTQSPTHLIKTRGQQVTLRCSPKSGHDTVSWYQQALGQGPQFIFQYYEEEERQRGNFPDRFSGHQFPNYSSELNVNALLLGDSALYLCASFERASPEAFFGQGTRLTVV.

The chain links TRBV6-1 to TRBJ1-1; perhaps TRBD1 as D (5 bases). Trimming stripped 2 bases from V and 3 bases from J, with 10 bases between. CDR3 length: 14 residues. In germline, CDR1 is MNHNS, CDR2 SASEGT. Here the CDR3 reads CASSEKVGDTEAFF. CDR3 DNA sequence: TGTGCCAGCAGTGAAAAGGTGGGGGACACTGAAGCTTTCTTT.

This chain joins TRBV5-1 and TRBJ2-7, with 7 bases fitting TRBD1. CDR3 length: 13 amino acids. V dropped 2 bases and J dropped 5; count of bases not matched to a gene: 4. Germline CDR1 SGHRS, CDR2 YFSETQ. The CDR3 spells CASSLIDRDEQYF. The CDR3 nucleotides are TGCGCCAGCAGCTTAATCGACAGGGACGAGCAGTACTTC.

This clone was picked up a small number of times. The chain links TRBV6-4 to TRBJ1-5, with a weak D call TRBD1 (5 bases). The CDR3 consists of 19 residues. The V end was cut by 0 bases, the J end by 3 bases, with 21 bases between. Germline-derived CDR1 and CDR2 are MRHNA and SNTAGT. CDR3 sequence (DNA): TGTGCCAGCAGTGACTCGATATGGCTGTCGACAGTAGTCAATCAGCCCCAGCATTTT. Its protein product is CASSDSIWLSTVVNQPQHF.

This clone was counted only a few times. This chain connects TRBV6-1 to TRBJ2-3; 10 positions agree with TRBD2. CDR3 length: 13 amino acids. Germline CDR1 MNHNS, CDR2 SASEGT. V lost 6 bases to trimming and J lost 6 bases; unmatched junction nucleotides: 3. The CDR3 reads CASRSGGADTQYF. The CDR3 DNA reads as TGTGCCAGCAGAAGCGGGGGGGCGGATACGCAGTATTTT.

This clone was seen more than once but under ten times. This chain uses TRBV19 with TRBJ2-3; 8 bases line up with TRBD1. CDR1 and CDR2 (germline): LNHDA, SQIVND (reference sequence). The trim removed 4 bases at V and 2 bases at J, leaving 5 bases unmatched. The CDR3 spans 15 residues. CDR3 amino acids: CASSTYRGSTDTQYF. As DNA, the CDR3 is TGTGCCAGTAGTACATACAGGGGGTCCACAGATACGCAGTATTTT.

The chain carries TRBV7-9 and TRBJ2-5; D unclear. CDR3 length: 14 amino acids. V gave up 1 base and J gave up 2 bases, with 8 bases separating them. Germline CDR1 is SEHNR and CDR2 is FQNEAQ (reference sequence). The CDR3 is CASSLGQIQETQYF. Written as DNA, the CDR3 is TGTGCCAGCAGCTTAGGACAAATTCAAGAGACCCAGTACTTC.

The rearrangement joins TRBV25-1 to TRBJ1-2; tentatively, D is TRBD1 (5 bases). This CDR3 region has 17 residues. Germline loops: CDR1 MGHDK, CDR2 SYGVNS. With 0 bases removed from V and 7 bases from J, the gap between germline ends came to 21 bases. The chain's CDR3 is CASSEYPVGPSRGGYTF. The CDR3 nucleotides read TGTGCCAGCAGTGAATACCCCGTTGGGCCAAGTAGGGGTGGCTACACCTTC.

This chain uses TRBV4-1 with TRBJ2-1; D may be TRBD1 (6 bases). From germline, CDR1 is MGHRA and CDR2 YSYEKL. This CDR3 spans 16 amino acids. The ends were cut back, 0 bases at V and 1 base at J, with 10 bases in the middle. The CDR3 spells CASSQDQGGSYNEQFF. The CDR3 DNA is TGCGCCAGCAGCCAAGACCAAGGGGGATCCTACAATGAGCAGTTCTTC.

The CDR3, as DNA: TGTGCCAGCAGGGAGACAGACCCTTCCTATGGCTACACCTTC. Residues: CASRETDPSYGYTF. The chain combines TRBV2 with TRBJ1-2; possible D gene TRBD1, 5 bases. The CDR3 is 14 amino acids. The ends were cut back, 6 bases at V and 4 bases at J, with 15 bases in the middle. Germline V lookup: CDR1 SNHLY, CDR2 FYNNEI.

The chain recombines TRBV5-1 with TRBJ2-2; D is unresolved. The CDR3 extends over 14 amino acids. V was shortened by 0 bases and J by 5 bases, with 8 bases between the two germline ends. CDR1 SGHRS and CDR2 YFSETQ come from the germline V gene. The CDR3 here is CASSLEHLTGELFF. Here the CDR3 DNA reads TGCGCCAGCAGCTTGGAACATCTAACCGGGGAGCTGTTTTTT.

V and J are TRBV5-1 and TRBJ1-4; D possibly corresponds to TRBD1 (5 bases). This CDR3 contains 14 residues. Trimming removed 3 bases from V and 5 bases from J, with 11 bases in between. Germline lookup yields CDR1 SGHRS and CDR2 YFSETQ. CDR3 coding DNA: TGCGCCAGCAGCTGGTCAGGGCGAAATGAAAAACTGTTTTTT. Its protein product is CASSWSGRNEKLFF.

The CDR3 bases are TGTGCCAGCAGCTTGGCCGTACAGGACAATCAGCCCCAGCATTTT. It encodes CASSLAVQDNQPQHF. This chain connects TRBV5-8 to TRBJ1-5; D might be TRBD1 (5 bases). CDR3 length: 15 amino acids. The germline CDR1 and CDR2 sequences are SGHTS and YDEGEE. With 0 bases removed from V and 3 bases from J, the gap between germline ends came to 10 bases. Using reference TRBV5-8 and TRBJ1-5 for the parts outside the CDR3, the full variable domain is EAGVTQSPTHLIKTRGQQATLRCSPISGHTSVYWYQQALGLGLQFLLWYDEGEERNRGNFPPRFSGRQFPNYSSELNVNALELEDSALYLCASSLAVQDNQPQHFGDGTRLSIL.

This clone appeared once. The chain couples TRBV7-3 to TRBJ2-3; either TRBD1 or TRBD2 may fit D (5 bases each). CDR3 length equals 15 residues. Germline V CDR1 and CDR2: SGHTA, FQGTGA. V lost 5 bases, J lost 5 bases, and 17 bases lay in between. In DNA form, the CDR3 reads TGTGCCAGCAGCCCCGAGGGGCTAGGTGGAGATACGCAGTATTTT. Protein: CASSPEGLGGDTQYF. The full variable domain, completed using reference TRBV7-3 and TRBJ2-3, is GAGVSQTPSNKVTEKGKYVELRCDPISGHTALYWYRQSLGQGPEFLIYFQGTGAADDSGLPNDRFFAVRPEGSVSTLKIQRTERGDSAVYLCASSPEGLGGDTQYFGPGTRLTVL.